Sequencing of this T cell receptor (beta chain) was carried out in a study of molecular identifiers for immune sequencing clone quantification. Study-level findings and limits: Whereas naive cells kept under 1% of molecules in clones above 20 RNA copies, such clones held over 97% in effectors.

For bulk TCR libraries, previously described methods and listed TCR primers were used. TCRdb re-derived calls from the PCR reads in MiXCR, one entry per CDR3 protein. This sample carries about 10,000 distinct CDR3 sequences, around 20% of them seen once, and the ten largest clones take approximately 1.5%. The CDR3 loop spans 16 amino acids. Trimming took off 6 bases at V and 0 bases at J, with 16 bases between the two ends. The germline CDR1 and CDR2 sequences are MDHEN and SYDVKM. Using a CD8+CD4-CCR7+CD45RA+ phenotype, naive CD8 T cells were sorted. By its share, this clonotype is medium-sized. Antigen unknown.

The chain joins TRBV28 to TRBJ2-3, with TRBD1 as a possible D gene (6 bases). Material: naive CD8+ T cells from blood, with Jurkat cell RNA spiked in. Regarding subset: FACS-sorted CD8+CD4-CCR7+CD45RA+ naive T cells. The receptor was isolated from a human donor in good health. Some libraries in this study had Jurkat cell RNA spiked in. The CDR3 DNA sequence: TGTGCCAGCAGACCAGACAGGATCACAAGCACAGATACGCAGTATTTT. Encoded protein: CASRPDRITSTDTQYF.